This TCR beta chain is from a study of CD8 T cells in ankylosing spondylitis (dated by TCRdb to about 2017). With respect to the entire study: To find TCR variants linked to disease, the study profiled T cell receptor beta repertoires in ankylosing spondylitis patients and healthy donors. In total, the full study cohort was made up of roughly 110 healthy donors and 25 to 30 ankylosing spondylitis patients. Peripheral blood was sampled, and synovial fluid was also collected from ankylosing spondylitis patients.

CDR1 and CDR2 (GTSNPN, SVGIG) derive from the germline V gene (reference sequence). The germline V and J ends show losses of 5 bases and 6 bases respectively, and no gene match explains 5 bases of the junction. Its CDR3 holds 12 amino acids, cysteine through phenylalanine. CDR3 DNA only is kept here, 36 bases in frame from base 1. The study at large found these results: The disease-linked clones had a CD8+ phenotype and were found at relatively low frequencies in peripheral blood. Some of the motif variants had been reported before in the synovial fluid and blood of reactive arthritis patients, a finding that suggests common disease-initiation mechanisms. Blood from ankylosing spondylitis patients appeared to be characterized by a TCR beta motif made up of several highly homologous amino acid variants. According to the report, matched synovial fluid samples from ankylosing spondylitis patients were significantly enriched for the disease-linked clones.

Sequencing instrument: Illumina HiSeq 2500. TCR beta libraries were prepared by quantitative 5'-RACE with molecular barcodes. The original pipeline was this. To identify disease-linked TCR variants, a new computational method was used, one built on a probabilistic model of VDJ rearrangement. TCRdb reanalyzed the raw reads on its own, using fastp at Q25 for trimming and MiXCR for clone calling, and kept in-frame beta chains. CDR3 protein sequences are deduplicated, and each keeps its most common genes and DNA. These V and J calls rely on TCRdb rather than the paper's analysis. Present in this sample are a few hundred thousand distinct CDR3 sequences, about a sixth of which were seen just once. The ten largest clones take up around 0.92% of the sample. This clonotype was counted only a few times. Its antigen remains undetermined. The sample holds no much larger clone one base away, and base qualities are not on file.

The rearranged segments are TRBV30 and TRBJ2-7; TRBD1 aligns with 9 central bases. The sample was blood, either unsorted or a sorted T cell fraction (not recorded which). The sequence came from a male donor with ankylosing spondylitis. Read as DNA, the sequence is TGTGCCTGGTCCTACAGGGGGCGCGAGCAGTACTTC. This gives the protein CAWSYRGREQYF.